This T cell receptor (beta chain) is drawn from a study of T cells in Graves' hyperthyroidism and ophthalmopathy. Trimming shortened V by 6 bases and J by 1 base, and 4 bases separated the two germline ends. The CDR3 covers 11 residues. Germline V gives CDR1 SGHRS, CDR2 YFSETQ. Points from the study as a whole: The blood repertoire included most of the expanded thyroid clonotypes above 0.001. The model's output predicted ophthalmopathy at a median of about 6.5 months prior to onset. Ophthalmopathy cases were set apart from stable hyperthyroidism by a 13 V-J model.

As to this clonotype: Its cognate antigen is unknown.

RNA transcripts yielded amplified TCR beta CDR3 regions. The TCR CDR3 was amplified in a first-round RT-PCR using the HTBI primer set. Via MiXCR, TCRdb re-called the multiplex PCR reads, giving one row per CDR3 protein. The repertoire has approximately 210,000 distinct CDR3 sequences, about a sixth of them found once; the top ten carry around 52%. Diagnoses were made from clinical symptoms, serum measures (thyroxine and TRAb), thyroid ultrasound and orbital computed tomography. The specimen sequenced was blood. The rearrangement joins TRBV5-1 to TRBJ1-1; D ambiguous. The TCR originated in a man in his fifties with Graves' hyperthyroidism. The CDR3 loop is CASMWNTEAFF. Written as DNA, the CDR3 is TGCGCCAGCATGTGGAACACTGAAGCTTTCTTT.